This T cell receptor beta chain originates from a study of T cells after yellow fever vaccination (dated by TCRdb to between 2018 and 2021). Looking at the study overall: The SMART-Seq v4 Ultra Low Input RNA kit was used to prepare libraries from fractions with low cell numbers. To track T-cell clones before and after primary and booster YFV17D yellow fever vaccination, bulk TCR alpha and beta repertoires were sequenced longitudinally. Two healthy male donors, one aged 18 to 30 and one aged 30 to 40 years, made up the cohort. Blood was collected at multiple timepoints before and after primary and secondary immunization, and bulk PBMC replicates and cell subsets were isolated. Study-wide conclusions, independent of this receptor: A small fraction of clonotypes appeared in both the CD4 and CD8 compartments, likely as a result of convergent recombination. Because only a couple of donors were included in the study, the extent to which the findings can be generalized is limited. The secondary T-cell response was weaker than the primary response but faster, peaking on day 5 instead of day 15. Most clones expanded after primary vaccination were re-detected after the booster (approximately 96% of CD4 and 88% of CD8), suggesting broad memory maintenance. Computational filtering was needed because FACS-sorted repertoires could contain abundant contaminating clonotypes from the bulk population.

This clonotype was picked up many times. What antigen it recognizes has not been identified. Within one base of it there is no much larger clone, and no base qualities were kept. TCR cDNA was synthesized by 5'RACE template switching, through which a universal primer site and unique molecular identifiers were introduced. Priming for cDNA synthesis came from both the TCR alpha and TCR beta constant segments. Two PCR steps were used to amplify libraries, with sample barcodes and sequencing adapters being added in the second step. Sequencing of libraries was performed on Illumina HiSeq 2500 (2x100 bp) or NovaSeq (2x150 bp). Regarding the original processing steps: Demultiplexing of reads and collapsing into UMI consensus sequences were performed with MIGEC, and V(D)J alignment was carried out with MiXCR. Clonotypes responding to the vaccine were identified with edgeR on replicate PBMC samples, with the criteria of FDR below 0.01 and a log2 fold change above 5 up to day 15. Each bulk clonotype received a CD4 or CD8 identity based on whether the sequenced CD4 or CD8 repertoire contained that clonotype at higher abundance. The raw public data were reprocessed by TCRdb itself: fastp quality trimming at Q25, MiXCR clonotype calling, in-frame beta chains only. Under each unique CDR3 protein, matching rows form one entry showing the most common genes and DNA. The V and J calls shown here were made by TCRdb, not taken from the authors' results. The sample table holds about 130,000 distinct CDR3 sequences, of which approximately 6.6% were seen once. The ten most abundant clones make up under 0.7% of the sample.

In light of the paper, this sample's treatment or condition label describes: live attenuated yellow fever vaccine strain. PBMCs were isolated from peripheral blood using a standard Ficoll-Paque protocol. Dynabeads CD4 and CD8 positive selection kits were used to isolate CD4 and CD8 T-cell fractions. TriZol was used to extract RNA from bulk PBMCs, from CD4 and CD8 fractions, and from dextramer-positive and dextramer-negative fractions. The receptor was derived from a man in his thirties or forties who received the YFV17D yellow fever vaccine. The sample in question was CD4+ T cells sorted from PBMCs, obtained 10 days after the yellow fever booster vaccination.

The CDR3 region: CARTGDYEQYF. The sequence in DNA is TGTGCCAGGACCGGGGACTACGAGCAGTACTTC. Recombination connected TRBV21-1 to TRBJ2-7; the D call of TRBD1 is as the table states it, not checked on the DNA. TRBV21-1 is given as a pseudogene. CDR3 length: 11 amino acids, cysteine to phenylalanine. Only CDR3 DNA is held: 33 bases, read in frame from base 1.